This T cell receptor beta chain was found in a study of radiation and T cells in renal cell carcinoma. Using immunoSEQ multiplex PCR, the repertoire was profiled, and TCRdb retains in-frame clones only, with some absent. The sample records 120,000 or so clones, 65% to 85% being singletons. V gave up 7 bases and J gave up 1 base, with 15 bases separating them. CDR3 length: 14 residues. Germline V gene sequence: CDR1 SGHRS, CDR2 YFSETQ. Noted time point: blood 2 weeks post-SBRT. Described treatment: 15 Gy SBRT to primary tumor, nephrectomy 4 weeks later. Sequenced material: blood, taken from a patient whose treatment included radiotherapy and nephrectomy. The rearrangement uses TRBV5-1 and TRBJ2-7, with D maybe TRBD1 (6 bases). The TCR sequence derives from a man aged 45-60 years with renal cell carcinoma. This chain's CDR3 is CASASTTGSYEQYF. The CDR3 DNA reads as TGCGCCAGCGCCTCTACGACAGGATCCTACGAGCAGTACTTC. Filled out from reference TRBV5-1 and TRBJ2-7, the complete variable domain reads KAGVTQTPRYLIKTRGQQVTLSCSPISGHRSVSWYQQTPGQGLQFLFEYFSETQRNKGNFPGRFSGRQFSNSRSEMNVSTLELGDSALYLCASASTTGSYEQYFGPGTRLTVT.